This TCR beta chain was sequenced for a study of blood T cell repertoires in COVID-19. Across the study: PBMCs, B-cell-depleted T cells, or T cells were the source of the cDNA or gDNA that made up the material.

The assay was immunoSEQ multiplex PCR, and TCRdb's table has in-frame clones only and misses some. Of some 200,000 clones listed, about 81% are singletons. Germline CDR1 reads MGHDK; CDR2 reads SYGVNS. CDR3 length equals 13 residues. Trimming cost V 5 bases and J 2 bases, with 10 bases left between them. Input material: peripheral blood. This receptor was obtained from a woman in her 70s with COVID-19, enrolled during active disease. The chain combines TRBV25-1 with TRBJ2-7; no definite D call. The CDR3 DNA follows: TGTGCCAGCAGTTCTCATACTACCTACGAGCAGTACTTC. The encoded protein is CASSSHTTYEQYF.